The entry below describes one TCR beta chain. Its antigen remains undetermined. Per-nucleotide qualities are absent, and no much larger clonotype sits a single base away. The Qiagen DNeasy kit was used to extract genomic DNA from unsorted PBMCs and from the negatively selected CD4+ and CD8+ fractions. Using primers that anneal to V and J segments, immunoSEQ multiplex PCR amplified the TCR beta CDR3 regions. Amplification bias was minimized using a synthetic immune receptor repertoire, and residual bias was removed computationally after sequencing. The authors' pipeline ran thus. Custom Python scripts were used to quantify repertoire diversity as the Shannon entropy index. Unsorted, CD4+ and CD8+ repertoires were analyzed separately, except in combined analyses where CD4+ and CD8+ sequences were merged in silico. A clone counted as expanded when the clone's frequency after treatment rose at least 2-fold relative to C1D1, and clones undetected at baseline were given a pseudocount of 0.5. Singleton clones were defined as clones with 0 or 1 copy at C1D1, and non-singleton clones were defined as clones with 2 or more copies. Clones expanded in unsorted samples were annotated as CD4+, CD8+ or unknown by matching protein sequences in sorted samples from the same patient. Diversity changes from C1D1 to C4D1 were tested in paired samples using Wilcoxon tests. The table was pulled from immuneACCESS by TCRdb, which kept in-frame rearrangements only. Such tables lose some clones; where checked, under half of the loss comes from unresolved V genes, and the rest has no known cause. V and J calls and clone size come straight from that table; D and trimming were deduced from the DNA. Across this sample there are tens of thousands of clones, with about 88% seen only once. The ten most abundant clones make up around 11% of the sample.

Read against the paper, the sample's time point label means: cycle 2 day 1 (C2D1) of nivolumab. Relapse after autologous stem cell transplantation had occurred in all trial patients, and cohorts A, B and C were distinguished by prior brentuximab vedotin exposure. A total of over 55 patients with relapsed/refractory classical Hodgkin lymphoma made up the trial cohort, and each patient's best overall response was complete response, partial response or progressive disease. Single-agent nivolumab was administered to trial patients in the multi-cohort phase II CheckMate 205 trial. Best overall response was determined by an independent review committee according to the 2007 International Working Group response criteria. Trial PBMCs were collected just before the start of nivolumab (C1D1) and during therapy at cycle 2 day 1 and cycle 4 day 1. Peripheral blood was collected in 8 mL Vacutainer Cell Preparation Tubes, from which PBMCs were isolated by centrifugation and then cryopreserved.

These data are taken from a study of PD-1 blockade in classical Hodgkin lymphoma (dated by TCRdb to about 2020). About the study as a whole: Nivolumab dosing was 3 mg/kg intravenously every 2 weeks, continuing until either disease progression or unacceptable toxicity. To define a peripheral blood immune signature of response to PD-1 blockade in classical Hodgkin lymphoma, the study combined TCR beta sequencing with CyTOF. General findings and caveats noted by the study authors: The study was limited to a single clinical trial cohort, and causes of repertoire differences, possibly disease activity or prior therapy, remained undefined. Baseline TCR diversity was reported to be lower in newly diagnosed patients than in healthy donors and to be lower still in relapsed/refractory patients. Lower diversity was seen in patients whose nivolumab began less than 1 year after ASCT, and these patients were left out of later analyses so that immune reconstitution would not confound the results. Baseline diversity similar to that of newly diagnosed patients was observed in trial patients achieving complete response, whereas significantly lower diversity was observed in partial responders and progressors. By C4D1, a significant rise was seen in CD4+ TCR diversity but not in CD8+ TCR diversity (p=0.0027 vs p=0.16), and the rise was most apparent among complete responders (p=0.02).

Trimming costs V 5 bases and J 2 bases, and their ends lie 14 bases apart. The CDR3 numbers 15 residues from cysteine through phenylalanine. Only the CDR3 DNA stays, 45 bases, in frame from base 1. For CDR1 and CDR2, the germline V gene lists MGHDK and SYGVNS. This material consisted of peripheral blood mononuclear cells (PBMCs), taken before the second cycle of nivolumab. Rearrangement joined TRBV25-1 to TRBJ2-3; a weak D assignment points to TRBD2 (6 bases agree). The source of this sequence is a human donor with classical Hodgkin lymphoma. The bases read TGTGCCAGCAGTAATTCTGGAGGGATCACAGATACGCAGTATTTT. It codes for CASSNSGGITDTQYF.